Each of the 8 T cell receptor beta chains below was sequenced from the same sample in a study of spatial heterogeneity in lung cancer. The time point here: sample taken at primary tumor resection. Material for sequencing was whole RNA from tumor, nontumor lung or frozen PBMC, left unsorted. Using its own MiXCR run on the 5' RACE reads, TCRdb lists one record per CDR3 protein. The repertoire includes roughly 16,000 distinct CDR3 sequences, roughly 23% of them detected once, and about 19% sits in the top ten. The starting material was PBMCs, obtained at surgery. The receptors were sampled from a female donor with early-stage non-small cell lung cancer.

The V and J genes are TRBV4-3 and TRBJ2-1; TRBD2 aligns across 10 bases. The V gene's germline CDR1 is LGHNA and CDR2 YSLEER. This CDR3 region has 16 residues. Trimming cost V 4 bases and J 9 bases; bases outside gene matches: 12. In DNA, the CDR3 is TGCGCCAGCAGCCCCCGAGCGGGAGGGGTTTCGGGTGAGCAGTTCTTC. It codes for CASSPRAGGVSGEQFF.

This clonotype was detected many times. The rearrangement uses TRBV15 and TRBJ2-2; 8 bases fit TRBD1. Germline V gene lookup returns CDR1 LNHNV and CDR2 YYDKDF (reference sequence). The CDR3 contains 15 residues. The ends lost 3 bases at V and 0 bases at J; junction bases unmatched: 0. The DNA for the CDR3 is TGTGCCACCAGCAGGGACAGGGCGAACACCGGGGAGCTGTTTTTT. Encoded protein: CATSRDRANTGELFF.

This clonotype was counted ten times or more. V is TRBV5-1 and J is TRBJ2-5, with a weak D call TRBD1 (5 bases). Germline V gene data show CDR1 as SGHRS and CDR2 as YFSETQ. Between the trimmed V and J ends, which lost 2 bases and 2 bases, there was a span of 10 bases. The CDR3 totals 14 residues. The CDR3 reads CASSFSGRQETQYF. DNA for the CDR3: TGCGCCAGCAGCTTCTCAGGGCGACAAGAGACCCAGTACTTC.

This clonotype was seen repeatedly, ten times or more. The rearrangement links TRBV7-2 to TRBJ1-4, with a possible D match to TRBD1 (5 bases). The V end was cut by 4 bases, the J end by 3 bases, with 9 bases between. The CDR3 is 14 residues long. Germline assignment: CDR1 SGHTA and CDR2 FQGNSA. Here the CDR3 reads CASSYGHSNEKLFF. CDR3 DNA sequence: TGTGCCAGCAGCTATGGACATTCTAATGAAAAACTGTTTTTT. The entire variable domain, with the rest obtained from reference TRBV7-2 and TRBJ1-4, is as follows: GAGVSQSPSNKVTEKGKDVELRCDPISGHTALYWYRQSLGQGLEFLIYFQGNSAPDKSGLPSDRFSAERTGGSVSTLTIQRTQQEDSAVYLCASSYGHSNEKLFFGSGTQLSVL.

In its sample, this clonotype was seen many times. This chain links TRBV14 with TRBJ2-1; 7 bases match TRBD1. V was pared by 4 bases and J by 9 bases, with 12 bases of the junction left unmatched. Germline-derived CDR1 and CDR2 are SGHDN and FVKESK. The CDR3 is made up of 15 amino acids. The CDR3 spells CASSLEFHRGIEQFF. The DNA for the CDR3 is TGTGCCAGCAGCCTTGAGTTTCACAGGGGCATTGAGCAGTTCTTC.

This chain joins TRBV6-1 and TRBJ1-3; no clear D gene. CDR3 length: 13 residues. V was pared by 8 bases and J by 5 bases, with 13 bases between. Germline V CDR1 and CDR2: MNHNS, SASEGT. CDR3 nucleotides: TGTGCCAGCGGGGAATGGGGTAGAAACACCATATATTTT. This codes for CASGEWGRNTIYF.

The CDR3 loop reads CASSLAATSTDTQYF. The DNA for the CDR3 is TGTGCCAGCAGCTTAGCGGCAACTAGCACAGATACGCAGTATTTT. The chain combines TRBV7-2 with TRBJ2-3; D is unresolved. Germline V lookup: CDR1 SGHTA, CDR2 FQGNSA. The CDR3 is 15 residues long. The V end lost 0 bases, the J end lost 0 bases, and 7 bases lay between the germline ends. Full variable domain (missing parts from reference TRBV7-2 and TRBJ2-3): GAGVSQSPSNKVTEKGKDVELRCDPISGHTALYWYRQSLGQGLEFLIYFQGNSAPDKSGLPSDRFSAERTGGSVSTLTIQRTQQEDSAVYLCASSLAATSTDTQYFGPGTRLTVL.

This clonotype has at least ten counts. The chain combines TRBV27 with TRBJ2-7; D is possibly TRBD1 or TRBD2 (5 bases each). Germline lookup yields CDR1 MNHEY and CDR2 SMNVEV (reference sequence). Trimming cost V 2 bases and J 0 bases, with 5 bases left between them. The CDR3 is made up of 13 amino acids. The DNA of the CDR3 is TGTGCCAGCAGTTTAGGGGGCTCCTACGAGCAGTACTTC. This gives the protein CASSLGGSYEQYF.